Listed below are T cell receptor beta chains from one sample, sequenced in a study of OX40 agonist ivuxolimab in advanced cancers. The table came from immunoSEQ multiplex PCR; TCRdb's copy has only in-frame clones and leaves some out. The data hold tens of thousands of clones, with more than 80% observed a single time. The source was CD4+ or CD8+ T cells sorted from blood, collected in a trial of the OX40 agonist ivuxolimab. Receptor source: an adult with an advanced solid tumor such as melanoma, head and neck, liver or kidney cancer. Both conserved end residues are part of each CDR3. D genes are given only for firm matches. Expanded clones get a size class; other rows say once, few or many, or leave the size out.

v_call: TRBV6-5; j_call: TRBJ1-5; d_call: -; clone_size: -; cdr3_nt: TGTGCCAGCAGTCTCGTAAGGGCTGATCAGCCCCAGCATTTT; cdr3_aa: CASSLVRADQPQHF
v_call: TRBV9; j_call: TRBJ2-2; d_call: -; clone_size: -; cdr3_nt: TGTGCCAGCAGCGTCCCCCGGGGAAGTCCGGACACCGGGGAGCTGTTTTTT; cdr3_aa: CASSVPRGSPDTGELFF
v_call: TRBV25-1; j_call: TRBJ2-7; d_call: -; clone_size: -; cdr3_nt: TGTGCCAGCAGTGACGCGGTTGAGCAGTACTTC; cdr3_aa: CASSDAVEQYF
v_call: TRBV15; j_call: TRBJ1-2; d_call: -; clone_size: -; cdr3_nt: TGTGCCACCAGCAGGAGGGGAGTGGACGGGACTAACTATGGCTACACCTTC; cdr3_aa: CATSRRGVDGTNYGYTF
v_call: TRBV2; j_call: TRBJ2-6; d_call: -; clone_size: -; cdr3_nt: TGTGCCAGCATGACCTTTGGGGCCAACGTCCTGACTTTC; cdr3_aa: CASMTFGANVLTF
v_call: TRBV11-3; j_call: TRBJ2-2; d_call: TRBD1; clone_size: -; cdr3_nt: TGTGCCAGCACCCCTTTAGGACAGGTCACCGGGGAGCTGTTTTTT; cdr3_aa: CASTPLGQVTGELFF
v_call: TRBV28; j_call: TRBJ2-7; d_call: -; clone_size: -; cdr3_nt: TGTGCCAGCAGTTTAGTTTTGGGTCCGGAGGCAGAGCAAACCTACGAGCAGTACTTC; cdr3_aa: CASSLVLGPEAEQTYEQYF
v_call: TRBV11-2; j_call: TRBJ2-6; d_call: -; clone_size: few; cdr3_nt: TGTGCCAGCACCCACGACAGCCTGTTTCCCCCCGTCCTGACTTTC; cdr3_aa: CASTHDSLFPPVLTF
v_call: TRBV15; j_call: TRBJ1-2; d_call: TRBD1; clone_size: -; cdr3_nt: TGTGCCACCAGCAGCGACAGGGGGCGAGGGGGCTACACCTTC; cdr3_aa: CATSSDRGRGGYTF
v_call: TRBV9; j_call: TRBJ1-2; d_call: -; clone_size: -; cdr3_nt: TGTGCCAGCAGCGTAGACGGAGACCCGGGGGGCTATGGCTACACCTTC; cdr3_aa: CASSVDGDPGGYGYTF
v_call: TRBV7-9; j_call: TRBJ1-2; d_call: -; clone_size: once; cdr3_nt: TGTGCCAGCAGCCCCCTCGGGATCCCCTATGGCTACACCTTC; cdr3_aa: CASSPLGIPYGYTF
v_call: TRBV30; j_call: TRBJ1-1; d_call: TRBD1; clone_size: -; cdr3_nt: TGTGCCTGGAGGCCCCCAGGGGGTACTGAAGCTTTCTTT; cdr3_aa: CAWRPPGGTEAFF
v_call: TRBV4-1; j_call: TRBJ1-1; d_call: TRBD1; clone_size: -; cdr3_nt: TGCGCCAGCAGCCAACGCGGACAGGGGGATGAAGCTTTCTTT; cdr3_aa: CASSQRGQGDEAFF
v_call: TRBV18; j_call: TRBJ2-7; d_call: -; clone_size: -; cdr3_nt: TGTGCCAGCTCACTATCTTATGGGGAGCAGTACTTC; cdr3_aa: CASSLSYGEQYF
v_call: TRBV7-2; j_call: TRBJ2-7; d_call: -; clone_size: once; cdr3_nt: TGTGCCAGCAGCTTGGGGGGCGGCGTTTCCGGAGAGCAGTACTTC; cdr3_aa: CASSLGGGVSGEQYF
v_call: TRBV9; j_call: TRBJ1-2; d_call: -; clone_size: -; cdr3_nt: TGTGCCAGCAGCGTCGTACCGGAGATAATAAACTATGGCTACACCTTC; cdr3_aa: CASSVVPEIINYGYTF
v_call: TRBV4-3; j_call: TRBJ2-3; d_call: -; clone_size: -; cdr3_nt: TGCGCCAGCAGCCAAGATCTCCAAGCGATCCACACAGATACGCAGTATTTT; cdr3_aa: CASSQDLQAIHTDTQYF
v_call: TRBV30; j_call: TRBJ1-3; d_call: TRBD1; clone_size: once; cdr3_nt: TGTGCCTGGAAAACGACAGGGGATTACTCTGGAAACACCATATATTTT; cdr3_aa: CAWKTTGDYSGNTIYF
v_call: TRBV15; j_call: TRBJ2-5; d_call: -; clone_size: -; cdr3_nt: TGTGCCACCGGAAAGGGACTGTACCAAGAGACCCAGTACTTC; cdr3_aa: CATGKGLYQETQYF
v_call: TRBV29-1; j_call: TRBJ2-1; d_call: -; clone_size: -; cdr3_nt: TGCAGCGTTGAAGGTGGTTGGGTGATTCCTGAGCAGTTCTTC; cdr3_aa: CSVEGGWVIPEQFF
v_call: TRBV4-3; j_call: TRBJ2-1; d_call: TRBD2; clone_size: -; cdr3_nt: TGCGCCAGCAGCCAAGATTTCCCCACTAGCGGGAGACGGGGTGGGCAGTTCTTC; cdr3_aa: CASSQDFPTSGRRGGQFF
v_call: TRBV9; j_call: TRBJ2-1; d_call: -; clone_size: -; cdr3_nt: TGTGCCAGCAGCGTCGACTCGTGGAGGACCTACAATGAGCAGTTCTTC; cdr3_aa: CASSVDSWRTYNEQFF